This TCR beta chain originates from a study of T-cell reconstitution after alpha-beta-depleted transplantation in children. It was with unique molecular identifiers that the TCRbeta library was prepared. TCRdb fed the PCR reads into MiXCR, producing one record per CDR3 protein. The table has around 360,000 distinct CDR3 sequences, 9% to 12% seen once. This clonotype was seen a handful of times. A much bigger clone sits one base away, suggesting this may be a read error. Germline CDR1 MDHEN, CDR2 SYDVKM. The CDR3 spans 14 residues. The V end lost 2 bases, the J end lost 2 bases, and 8 bases lay between the germline ends.

The sequenced sample was PBMCs from the stem cell graft donor, obtained from the stem cell graft. The sequence was obtained from a human donor who donated a stem cell graft to a child with acute lymphoblastic leukemia. This sequence joins TRBV28 and TRBJ2-3; D perhaps matches TRBD2 (5 bases). The CDR3 reads CASSLPGYTDTQYF. The CDR3 bases are TGTGCCAGCAGTTTACCGGGATACACAGATACGCAGTATTTT.